This T cell receptor (beta chain) was found in a study of beta chain features in type 1 diabetes. Since all of the isolated RNA was reverse transcribed, expressed TCRB transcripts were what got sequenced. Repertoires were generated with immunoSEQ multiplex PCR, while TCRdb's copy carries only in-frame clones and drops some. The sample consists of about 260,000 clones, roughly 22% of them appearing once. Germline loops: CDR1 MDHEN, CDR2 SYDVKM. V dropped 4 bases and J dropped 5 bases, with 8 bases sitting between them. The CDR3 contains 12 residues. Details on this clone: Its antigen is unidentified.

Study results and limitations: Type 1 diabetes patients showed a moderate but significant shortening of TCRB CDR3s in all four CD4+ subsets.

V gene TRBV28 combines with J gene TRBJ2-5, with D perhaps TRBD2 (5 bases). This receptor was obtained from a woman aged 40 to 55 with type 1 diabetes. Sequencing input: naive CD4+ T cells from blood. The chain's CDR3 is CASSSSGETQYF. The CDR3 DNA is TGTGCCAGCAGTTCATCGGGGGAGACCCAGTACTTC.